This record looks at one TCR beta chain sequence and its context. Participants had their cohort set by participant-reported clinical history. Exposed enrollees encountered a COVID-19 case at some point within 2 weeks before study entry. The data were obtained in a study of blood T cell repertoires in COVID-19. About the study: Collection of acute and convalescent COVID-19 samples took place in the United States, Italy and Spain. The cDNA or gDNA used as material had been derived from T cells, B-cell-depleted T cells, or PBMCs.

The assay was immunoSEQ multiplex PCR, and TCRdb's table has in-frame clones only and misses some. This sample has hundreds of thousands of clones, with around 87% found just once. This CDR3 spans 15 amino acids. The ends were cut back, 5 bases at V and 2 bases at J, with 17 bases in the middle. The germline V gene encodes CDR1 SQVTM and CDR2 ANQGSEA. The receptor was derived from a man aged 30-40 years who had been exposed to COVID-19. The sequencing sample was made of PBMCs or T cells enriched from blood (not recorded which). The chain links TRBV29-1 to TRBJ2-3; D could derive from TRBD1 or TRBD2 (5 bases each). CDR3 region: CSVQGGAGNTDTQYF. The CDR3 DNA is TGCAGCGTTCAAGGAGGTGCAGGGAACACAGATACGCAGTATTTT.